These T cell receptor beta chains were read from a single sample in a study of radiation and T cells in renal cell carcinoma. Sequencing used immunoSEQ multiplex PCR; TCRdb keeps in-frame clones, though not all of them. The top ten clones hold 16% of a sample with 22,000 or so clones, roughly half of them seen once. The sample in question was tumor tissue, obtained from a patient whose treatment included radiotherapy and nephrectomy. Receptor source: a woman aged 45-60 years with renal cell carcinoma. The CDR3 runs from the conserved cysteine through the conserved F or W. The order of the fields is D gene, clone size, V gene, J gene, CDR3 DNA, CDR3 protein. The D gene is left open where the match is weak. The size entry is marked missing in some rows and otherwise reads once, few, many or a size class.

NA,NA,TRBV27,TRBJ1-4,TGTGCCAGCAGTTTAAGGGTTGGGGAAAAACTGTTTTTT,CASSLRVGEKLFF
NA,many,TRBV7-8,TRBJ1-4,TGTGCCAGCAGCCCTAGAGTGGGAACTAATGAAAAACTGTTTTTT,CASSPRVGTNEKLFF
NA,medium-sized,TRBV7-3,TRBJ1-5,TGTGCCAGCAGCGCCTTGGAGGGACAGCCCCAGCATTTT,CASSALEGQPQHF
TRBD1,NA,TRBV5-1,TRBJ2-3,TGCGCCAGCAGCTCCCGGGACAGGGGAGTGGATACGCAGTATTTT,CASSSRDRGVDTQYF
TRBD1,many,TRBV7-9,TRBJ2-1,TGTGCCAGCAGCGCTACCGGGACAGGAGATTACAATGAGCAGTTCTTC,CASSATGTGDYNEQFF
NA,NA,TRBV5-8,TRBJ2-5,TGTGCCAGCAGCTTGGATCTTGGTGGGACAGAGACCCAGTACTTC,CASSLDLGGTETQYF
TRBD2,once,TRBV14,TRBJ2-5,TGTGCCAGCAGCCCAGGCTTGGCGGGGGGGCCCAGGGAGACCCAGTACTTC,CASSPGLAGGPRETQYF
NA,few,TRBV7-9,TRBJ2-4,TGTGCCAGCAGCTTAGGGGGGCCCGGCCCAAACATTCAGTACTTC,CASSLGGPGPNIQYF
NA,NA,TRBV6-5,TRBJ2-5,TGTGCCAGCACCAAGACTCTCCAAGAGACCCAGTACTTC,CASTKTLQETQYF
TRBD1,NA,TRBV19,TRBJ1-6,TGTGCCAGTAGTATCGGACAGGCCAAGGCACCCCTCCACTTT,CASSIGQAKAPLHF
NA,few,TRBV30,TRBJ1-1,TGTGCCTGGAGAGACAGACAGAACACTGAAGCTTTCTTT,CAWRDRQNTEAFF
NA,NA,TRBV2,TRBJ1-2,TGTGCCAGCAGTGAAGGCAGGGGAAGTCGGGGCTACACCTTC,CASSEGRGSRGYTF
TRBD1,few,TRBV4-3,TRBJ1-6,TGCGCCAGCAGCCACGGGACAGACCCTAATTCACCCCTCCACTTT,CASSHGTDPNSPLHF
NA,NA,TRBV25-1,TRBJ1-1,TGTGCCAGCAGTGAATCGGGAGACGGCAACACTGAAGCTTTCTTT,CASSESGDGNTEAFF
NA,NA,TRBV15,TRBJ2-5,TGTGCCACCAGCAGAGCGCGCAGGTTCCAAGAGACCCAGTACTTC,CATSRARRFQETQYF
NA,many,TRBV19,TRBJ2-1,TGTGCCAGTAGTATGCAGGACACCCAACGGTTCTTC,CASSMQDTQRFF
NA,NA,TRBV13,TRBJ1-2,TGTGCCAGCAGCTTGGGGGGGTCTAACTATGGCTACACCTTC,CASSLGGSNYGYTF
NA,NA,TRBV5-1,TRBJ2-7,TGCGCCAGTACAGGGCTTCCATTCTCCTACGAGCAGTACTTC,CASTGLPFSYEQYF
NA,NA,TRBV5-1,TRBJ2-2,TGCGCCAGCAGCCCGGGGCTAGAGGGCGGGGAGCTGTTTTTT,CASSPGLEGGELFF
NA,few,TRBV2,TRBJ1-1,TGTGCCACCTCAGAGGGGAGGAACACTGAAGCTTTCTTT,CATSEGRNTEAFF
NA,few,TRBV30,TRBJ2-5,TGTGCCTGGAGTGCACCGAGGGTGAACAAAGAGACCCAGTACTTC,CAWSAPRVNKETQYF
NA,once,TRBV5-4,TRBJ2-5,TGTGCCAGCAGTTGGACAGAAGAGACCCAGTACTTC,CASSWTEETQYF
NA,few,TRBV7-9,TRBJ2-1,TGTGCCAGCAGCCTCCTAGGGGTGGATGAGCAGTTCTTC,CASSLLGVDEQFF
TRBD1,few,TRBV7-8,TRBJ2-3,TGTGCCAGCAGCTTACCCCTCAGGGGGTTTTCTAGCACAGATACGCAGTATTTT,CASSLPLRGFSSTDTQYF
NA,NA,TRBV5-1,TRBJ1-2,TGCGCCAGCAGCTTCGGGGGTAGCTATGGCTACACCTTC,CASSFGGSYGYTF
TRBD1,NA,TRBV6-5,TRBJ2-5,TGTGCCAGCAGTGAGGACAGGGTGGAGACCCAGTACTTC,CASSEDRVETQYF
NA,NA,TRBV27,TRBJ2-3,TGTGCCAGCAGTTTAATAACAACTCACACAGATACGCAGTATTTT,CASSLITTHTDTQYF
NA,NA,TRBV29-1,TRBJ1-5,TGCAGCGTTGAGCACAGGGTATTTGAGCGGTGCGGCAATCAGCCCCAGCATTTT,CSVEHRVFERCGNQPQHF
TRBD2,NA,TRBV5-4,TRBJ2-5,TGTGCCAGCAGCTTGGGACGGGGGGGCTCACAAGAGACCCAGTACTTC,CASSLGRGGSQETQYF
TRBD1,NA,TRBV7-2,TRBJ1-5,TGTGCCAGCAGCTTAGAGGGACAGGGGGCGGACAATCAGCCCCAGCATTTT,CASSLEGQGADNQPQHF
NA,NA,TRBV5-1,TRBJ2-7,TGCGCCAGCAGCTTGGATTCACAGTCTACCTACGAGCAGTACTTC,CASSLDSQSTYEQYF
TRBD1,NA,TRBV30,TRBJ2-7,TGTGCCTGGAAAGATTGGGGGACAGGGTCCCACGAGCAGTACTTC,CAWKDWGTGSHEQYF
TRBD2,NA,TRBV9,TRBJ2-7,TGTGCCAGCAGCGTAAATCCTAGCGGGGCTTACGAGCAGTACTTC,CASSVNPSGAYEQYF
NA,NA,TRBV7-9,TRBJ1-1,TGTGCCAGCGGTTCCAACACTGAAGCTTTCTTT,CASGSNTEAFF
NA,NA,TRBV7-2,TRBJ2-5,TGTGCCAGCAGCTTTCGGGGCGTCGGTCAAGAGACCCAGTACTTC,CASSFRGVGQETQYF